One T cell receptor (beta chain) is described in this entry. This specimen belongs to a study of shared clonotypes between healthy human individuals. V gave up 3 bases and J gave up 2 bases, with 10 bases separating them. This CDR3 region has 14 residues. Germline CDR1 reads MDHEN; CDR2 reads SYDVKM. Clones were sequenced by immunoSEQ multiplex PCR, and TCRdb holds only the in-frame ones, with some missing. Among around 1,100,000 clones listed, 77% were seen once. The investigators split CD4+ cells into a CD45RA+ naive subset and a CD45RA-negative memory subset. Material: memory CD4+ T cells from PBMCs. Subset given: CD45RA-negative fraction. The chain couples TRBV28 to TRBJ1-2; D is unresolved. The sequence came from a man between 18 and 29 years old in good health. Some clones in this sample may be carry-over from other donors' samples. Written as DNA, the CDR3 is TGTGCCAGCAGTTTCCATGGGTCAAACTATGGCTACACCTTC. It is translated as CASSFHGSNYGYTF.